This T cell receptor (beta chain) appears in the sequencing data of a study of shared clonotypes between healthy human individuals. Germline CDR1 SGHRS, CDR2 YFSETQ. The CDR3 is made up of 16 amino acids. Trimming at V came to 3 bases and at J to 4 bases, leaving 11 bases not matched to a gene. This clone was seen just once. Each replicate PCR on the sorted subsets used approximately 200 ng DNA (about 30,000 T cell genomes). Using immunoSEQ multiplex PCR, the repertoire was profiled, and TCRdb retains in-frame clones only, with some absent. Of 2 million to 3 million clones detected, roughly 93% appear once; the ten largest clones hold more than 0.35%.

The clonotype was recovered from a man between 18 and 29 years old in good health. Some clones in this sample may be carry-over from other donors' samples. Sequencing used naive CD4+ T cells from PBMCs. Subset meaning: CD45RA+ positively selected. This rearrangement joins TRBV5-1 to TRBJ1-1, with 8 bases fitting TRBD1. Here the CDR3 DNA reads TGCGCCAGCAGCTGGGGGCAGGGGGCGGATGGCACTGAAGCTTTCTTT. It encodes CASSWGQGADGTEAFF.